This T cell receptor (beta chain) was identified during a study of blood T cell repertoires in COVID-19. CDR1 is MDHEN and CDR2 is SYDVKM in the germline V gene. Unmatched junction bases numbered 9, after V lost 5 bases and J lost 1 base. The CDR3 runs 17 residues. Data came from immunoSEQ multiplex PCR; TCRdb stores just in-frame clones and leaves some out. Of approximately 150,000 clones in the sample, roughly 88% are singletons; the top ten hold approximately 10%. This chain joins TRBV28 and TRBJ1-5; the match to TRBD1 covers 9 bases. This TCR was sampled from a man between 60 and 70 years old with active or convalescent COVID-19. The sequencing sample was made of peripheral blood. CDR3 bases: TGTGCCAGCAGTGGGACAGGGACAGGTATAAGCAATCAGCCCCAGCATTTT. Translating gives CASSGTGTGISNQPQHF.